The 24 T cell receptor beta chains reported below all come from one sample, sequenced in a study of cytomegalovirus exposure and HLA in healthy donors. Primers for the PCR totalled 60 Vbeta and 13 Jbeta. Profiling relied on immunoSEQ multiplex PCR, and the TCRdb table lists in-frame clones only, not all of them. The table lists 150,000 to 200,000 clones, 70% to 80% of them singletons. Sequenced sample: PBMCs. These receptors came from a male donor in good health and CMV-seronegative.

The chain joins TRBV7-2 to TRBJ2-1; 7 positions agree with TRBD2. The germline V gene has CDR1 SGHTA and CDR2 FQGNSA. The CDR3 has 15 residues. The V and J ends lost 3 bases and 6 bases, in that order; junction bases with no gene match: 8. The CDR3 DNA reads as TGTGCCAGCAGCTTTTCAGCGGGGTTAGCCAATGAGCAGTTCTTC. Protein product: CASSFSAGLANEQFF.

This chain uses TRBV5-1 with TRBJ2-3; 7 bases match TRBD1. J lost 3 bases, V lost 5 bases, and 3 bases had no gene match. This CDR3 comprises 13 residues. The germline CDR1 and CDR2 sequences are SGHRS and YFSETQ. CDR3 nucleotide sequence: TGCGCCAGCAGACAGGGGATGACAGATACGCAGTATTTT. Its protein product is CASRQGMTDTQYF.

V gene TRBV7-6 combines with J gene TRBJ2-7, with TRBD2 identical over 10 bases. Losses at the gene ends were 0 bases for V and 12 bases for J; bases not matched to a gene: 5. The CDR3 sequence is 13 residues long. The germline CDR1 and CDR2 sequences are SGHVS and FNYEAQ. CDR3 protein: CASSLALAGELYF. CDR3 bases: TGTGCCAGCAGCTTAGCTCTAGCGGGGGAGTTGTACTTC.

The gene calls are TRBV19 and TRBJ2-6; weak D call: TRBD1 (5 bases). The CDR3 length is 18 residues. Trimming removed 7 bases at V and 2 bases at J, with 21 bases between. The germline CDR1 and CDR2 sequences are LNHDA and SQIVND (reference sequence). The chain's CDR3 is CASTLGLTLQAGANVLTF. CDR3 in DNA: TGTGCCAGTACCTTGGGCCTAACTCTACAGGCTGGGGCCAACGTCCTGACTTTC.

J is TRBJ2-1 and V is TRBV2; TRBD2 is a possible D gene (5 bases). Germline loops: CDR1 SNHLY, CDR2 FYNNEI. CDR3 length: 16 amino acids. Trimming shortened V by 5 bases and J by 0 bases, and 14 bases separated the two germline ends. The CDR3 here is CASSPPSSHSYNEQFF. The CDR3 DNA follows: TGTGCCAGCAGTCCCCCTAGCAGTCACTCCTACAATGAGCAGTTCTTC.

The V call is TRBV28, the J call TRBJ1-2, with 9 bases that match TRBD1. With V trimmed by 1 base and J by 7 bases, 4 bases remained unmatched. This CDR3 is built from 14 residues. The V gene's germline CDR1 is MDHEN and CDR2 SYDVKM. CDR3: CASSLSDRGGGYTF. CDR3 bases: TGTGCCAGCAGTTTATCAGACAGGGGGGGTGGCTACACCTTC.

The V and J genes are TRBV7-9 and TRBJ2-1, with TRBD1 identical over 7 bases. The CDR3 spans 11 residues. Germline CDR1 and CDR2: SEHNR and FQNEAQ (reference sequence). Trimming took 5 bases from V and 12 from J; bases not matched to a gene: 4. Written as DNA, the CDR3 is TGTGCCAGCAGCACACAGGGGTCGCAGTTCTTC. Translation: CASSTQGSQFF.

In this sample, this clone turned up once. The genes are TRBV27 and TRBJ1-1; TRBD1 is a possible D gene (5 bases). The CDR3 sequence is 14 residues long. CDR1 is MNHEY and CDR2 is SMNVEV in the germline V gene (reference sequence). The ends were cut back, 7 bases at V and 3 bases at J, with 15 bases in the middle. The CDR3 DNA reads TGTGCCAGCACCCGTCGGGGGTACGACACTGAAGCTTTCTTT. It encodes CASTRRGYDTEAFF.

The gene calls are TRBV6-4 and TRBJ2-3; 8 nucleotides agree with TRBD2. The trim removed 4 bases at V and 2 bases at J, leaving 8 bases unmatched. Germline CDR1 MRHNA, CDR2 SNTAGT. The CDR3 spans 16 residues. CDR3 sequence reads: CASSVLSGGSTDTQYF. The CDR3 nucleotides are TGTGCCAGCAGTGTTTTGAGCGGGGGATCCACAGATACGCAGTATTTT.

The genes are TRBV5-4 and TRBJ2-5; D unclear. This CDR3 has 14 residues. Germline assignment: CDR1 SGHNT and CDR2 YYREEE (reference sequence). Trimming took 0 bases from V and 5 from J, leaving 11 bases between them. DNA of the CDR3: TGTGCCAGCAGCTTGGATCCACGCCGGGAGACCCAGTACTTC. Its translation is CASSLDPRRETQYF.

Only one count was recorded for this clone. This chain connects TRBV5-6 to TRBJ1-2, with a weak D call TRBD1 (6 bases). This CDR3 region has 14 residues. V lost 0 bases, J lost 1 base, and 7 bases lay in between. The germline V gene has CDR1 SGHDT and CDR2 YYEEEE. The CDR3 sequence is CASSLEQGNYGYTF. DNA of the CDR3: TGTGCCAGCAGCTTGGAACAGGGTAACTATGGCTACACCTTC.

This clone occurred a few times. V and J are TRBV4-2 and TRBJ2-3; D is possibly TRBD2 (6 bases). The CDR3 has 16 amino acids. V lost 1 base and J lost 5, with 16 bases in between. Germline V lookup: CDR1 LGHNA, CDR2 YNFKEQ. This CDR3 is CASSQGGQRAKDTQYF. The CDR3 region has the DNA TGTGCCAGCAGCCAAGGAGGGCAGCGGGCGAAAGATACGCAGTATTTT.

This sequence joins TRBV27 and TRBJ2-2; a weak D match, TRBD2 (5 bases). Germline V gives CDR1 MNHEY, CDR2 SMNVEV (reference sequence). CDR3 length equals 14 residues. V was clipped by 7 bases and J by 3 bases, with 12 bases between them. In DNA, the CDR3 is TGTGCCAGCACAAAGAGAGGGTACACCGGGGAGCTGTTTTTT. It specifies CASTKRGYTGELFF.

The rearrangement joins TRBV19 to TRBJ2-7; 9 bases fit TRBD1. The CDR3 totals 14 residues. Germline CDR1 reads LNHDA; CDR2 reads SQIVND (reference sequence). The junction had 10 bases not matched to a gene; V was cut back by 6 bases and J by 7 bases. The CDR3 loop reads CASSFTGTGKEQYF. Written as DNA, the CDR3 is TGTGCCAGTAGCTTTACCGGGACAGGGAAAGAGCAGTACTTC.

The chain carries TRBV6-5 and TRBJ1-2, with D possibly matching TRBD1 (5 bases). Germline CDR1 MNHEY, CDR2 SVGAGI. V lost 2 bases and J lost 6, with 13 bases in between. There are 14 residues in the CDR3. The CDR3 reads CASSYTPGLHGYTF. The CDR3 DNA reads TGTGCCAGCAGTTACACACCAGGGTTGCATGGCTACACCTTC.

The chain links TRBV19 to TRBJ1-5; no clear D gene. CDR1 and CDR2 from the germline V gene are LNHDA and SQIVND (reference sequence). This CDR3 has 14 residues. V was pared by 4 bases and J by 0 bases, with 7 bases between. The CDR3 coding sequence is TGTGCCAGTAGTAGAGTATATAGCAATCAGCCCCAGCATTTT. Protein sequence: CASSRVYSNQPQHF.

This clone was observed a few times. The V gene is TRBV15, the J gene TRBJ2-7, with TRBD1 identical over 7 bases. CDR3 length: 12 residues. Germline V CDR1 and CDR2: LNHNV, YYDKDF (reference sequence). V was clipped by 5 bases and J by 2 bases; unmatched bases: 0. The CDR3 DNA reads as TGTGCCACCAGCGGGACAGCCTACGAGCAGTACTTC. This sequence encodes CATSGTAYEQYF.

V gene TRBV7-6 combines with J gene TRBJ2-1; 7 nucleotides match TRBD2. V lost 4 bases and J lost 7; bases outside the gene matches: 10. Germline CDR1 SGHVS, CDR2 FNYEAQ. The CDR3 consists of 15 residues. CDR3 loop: CASSSPGLPINEQFF. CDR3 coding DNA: TGTGCCAGCAGCTCGCCGGGACTACCCATTAATGAGCAGTTCTTC.

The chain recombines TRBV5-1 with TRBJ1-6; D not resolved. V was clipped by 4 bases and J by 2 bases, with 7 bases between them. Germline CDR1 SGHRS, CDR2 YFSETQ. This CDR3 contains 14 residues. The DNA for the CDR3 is TGCGCCAGCAGCCGCGAAGCCTATAATTCACCCCTCCACTTT. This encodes CASSREAYNSPLHF.

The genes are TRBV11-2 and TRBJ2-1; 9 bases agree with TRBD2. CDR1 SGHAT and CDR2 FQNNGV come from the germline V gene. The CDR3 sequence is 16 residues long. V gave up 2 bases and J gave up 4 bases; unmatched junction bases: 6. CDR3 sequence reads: CASSLRRLAVYNEQFF. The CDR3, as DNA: TGTGCCAGCAGCTTAAGGAGACTAGCGGTGTACAATGAGCAGTTCTTC.

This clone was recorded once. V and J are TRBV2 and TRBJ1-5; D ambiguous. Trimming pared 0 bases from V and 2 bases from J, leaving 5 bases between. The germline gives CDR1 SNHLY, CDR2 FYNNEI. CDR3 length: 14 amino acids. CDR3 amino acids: CASSEAVGNQPQHF. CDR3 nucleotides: TGTGCCAGCAGTGAAGCGGTAGGCAATCAGCCCCAGCATTTT.

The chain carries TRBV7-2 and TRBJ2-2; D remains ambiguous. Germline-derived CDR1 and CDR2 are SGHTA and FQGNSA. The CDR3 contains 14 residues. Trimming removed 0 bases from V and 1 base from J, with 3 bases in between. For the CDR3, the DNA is TGTGCCAGCAGCTTAGCCTGGAACACCGGGGAGCTGTTTTTT. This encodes CASSLAWNTGELFF.

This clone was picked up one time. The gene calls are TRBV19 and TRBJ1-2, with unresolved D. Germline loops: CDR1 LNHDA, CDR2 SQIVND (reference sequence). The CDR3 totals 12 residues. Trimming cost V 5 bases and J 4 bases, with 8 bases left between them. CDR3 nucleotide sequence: TGTGCCAGTAGTGCGGATTTCTATGGCTACACCTTC. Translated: CASSADFYGYTF.

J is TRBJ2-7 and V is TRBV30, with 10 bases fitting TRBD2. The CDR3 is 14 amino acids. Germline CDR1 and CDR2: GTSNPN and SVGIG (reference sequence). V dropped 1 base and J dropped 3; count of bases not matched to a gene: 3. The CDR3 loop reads CAWSGTSGYYEQYF. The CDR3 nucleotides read TGTGCCTGGAGTGGGACTAGCGGCTACTACGAGCAGTACTTC.